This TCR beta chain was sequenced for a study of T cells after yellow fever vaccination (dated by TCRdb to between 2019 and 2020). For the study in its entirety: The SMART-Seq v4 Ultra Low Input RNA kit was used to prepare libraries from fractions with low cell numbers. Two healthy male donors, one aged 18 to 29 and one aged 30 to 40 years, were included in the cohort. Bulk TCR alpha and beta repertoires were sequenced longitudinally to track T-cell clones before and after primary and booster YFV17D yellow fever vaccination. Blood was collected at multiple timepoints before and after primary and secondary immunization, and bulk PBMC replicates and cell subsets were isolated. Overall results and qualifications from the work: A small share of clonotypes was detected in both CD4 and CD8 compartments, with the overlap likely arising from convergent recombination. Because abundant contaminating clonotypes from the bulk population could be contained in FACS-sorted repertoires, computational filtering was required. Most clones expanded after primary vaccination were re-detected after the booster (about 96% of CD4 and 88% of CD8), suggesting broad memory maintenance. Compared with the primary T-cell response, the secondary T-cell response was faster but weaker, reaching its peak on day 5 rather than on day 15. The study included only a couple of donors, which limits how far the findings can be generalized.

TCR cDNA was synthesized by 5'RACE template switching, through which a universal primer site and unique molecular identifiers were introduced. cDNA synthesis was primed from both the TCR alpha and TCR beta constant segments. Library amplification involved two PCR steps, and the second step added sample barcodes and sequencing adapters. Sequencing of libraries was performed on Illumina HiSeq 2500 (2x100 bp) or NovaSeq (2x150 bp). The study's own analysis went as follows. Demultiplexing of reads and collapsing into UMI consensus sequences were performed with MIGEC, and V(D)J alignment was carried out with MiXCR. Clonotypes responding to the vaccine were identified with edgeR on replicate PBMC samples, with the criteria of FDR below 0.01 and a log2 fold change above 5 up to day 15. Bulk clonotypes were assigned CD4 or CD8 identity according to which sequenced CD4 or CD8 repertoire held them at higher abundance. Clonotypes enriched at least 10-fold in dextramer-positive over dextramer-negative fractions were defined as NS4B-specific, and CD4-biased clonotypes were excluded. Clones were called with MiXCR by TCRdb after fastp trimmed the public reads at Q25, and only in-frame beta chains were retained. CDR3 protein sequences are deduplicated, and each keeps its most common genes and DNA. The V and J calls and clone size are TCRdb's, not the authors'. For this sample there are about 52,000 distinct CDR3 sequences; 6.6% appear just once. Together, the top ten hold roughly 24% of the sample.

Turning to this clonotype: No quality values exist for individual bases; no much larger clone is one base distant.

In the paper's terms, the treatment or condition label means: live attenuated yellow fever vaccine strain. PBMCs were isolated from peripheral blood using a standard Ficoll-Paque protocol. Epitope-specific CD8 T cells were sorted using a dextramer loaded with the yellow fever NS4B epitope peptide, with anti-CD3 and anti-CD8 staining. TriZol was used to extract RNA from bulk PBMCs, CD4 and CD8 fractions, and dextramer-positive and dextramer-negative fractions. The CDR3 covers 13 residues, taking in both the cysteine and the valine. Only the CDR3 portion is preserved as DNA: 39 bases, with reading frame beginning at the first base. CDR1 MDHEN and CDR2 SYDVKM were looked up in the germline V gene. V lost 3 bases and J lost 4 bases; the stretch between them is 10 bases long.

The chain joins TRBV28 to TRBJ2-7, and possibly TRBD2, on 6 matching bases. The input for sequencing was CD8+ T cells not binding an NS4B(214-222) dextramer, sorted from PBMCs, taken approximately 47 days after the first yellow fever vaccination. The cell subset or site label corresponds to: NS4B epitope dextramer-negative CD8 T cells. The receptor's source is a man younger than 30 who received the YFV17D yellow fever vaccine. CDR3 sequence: CASSFRGSYEQYV. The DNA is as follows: TGTGCCAGCAGTTTTCGGGGGTCTTACGAGCAGTACGTC.